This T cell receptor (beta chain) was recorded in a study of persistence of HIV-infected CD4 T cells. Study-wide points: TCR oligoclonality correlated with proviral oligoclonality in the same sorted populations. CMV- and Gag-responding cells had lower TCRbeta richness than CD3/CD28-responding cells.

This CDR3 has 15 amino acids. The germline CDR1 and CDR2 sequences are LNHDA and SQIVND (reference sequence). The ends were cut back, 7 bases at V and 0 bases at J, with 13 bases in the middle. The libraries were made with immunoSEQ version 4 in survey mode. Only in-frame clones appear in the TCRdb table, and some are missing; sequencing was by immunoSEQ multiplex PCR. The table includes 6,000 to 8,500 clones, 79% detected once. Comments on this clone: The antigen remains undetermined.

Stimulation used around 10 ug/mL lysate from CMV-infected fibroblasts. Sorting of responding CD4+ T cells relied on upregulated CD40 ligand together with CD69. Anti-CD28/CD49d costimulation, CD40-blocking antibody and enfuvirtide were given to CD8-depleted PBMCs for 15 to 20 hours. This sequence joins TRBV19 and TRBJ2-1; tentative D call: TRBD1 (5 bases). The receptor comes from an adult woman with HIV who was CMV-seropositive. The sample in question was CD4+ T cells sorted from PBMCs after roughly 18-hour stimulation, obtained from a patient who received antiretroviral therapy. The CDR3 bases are TGTGCCAGTACCCTGGACACGAGCTCCTACAATGAGCAGTTCTTC. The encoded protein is CASTLDTSSYNEQFF.